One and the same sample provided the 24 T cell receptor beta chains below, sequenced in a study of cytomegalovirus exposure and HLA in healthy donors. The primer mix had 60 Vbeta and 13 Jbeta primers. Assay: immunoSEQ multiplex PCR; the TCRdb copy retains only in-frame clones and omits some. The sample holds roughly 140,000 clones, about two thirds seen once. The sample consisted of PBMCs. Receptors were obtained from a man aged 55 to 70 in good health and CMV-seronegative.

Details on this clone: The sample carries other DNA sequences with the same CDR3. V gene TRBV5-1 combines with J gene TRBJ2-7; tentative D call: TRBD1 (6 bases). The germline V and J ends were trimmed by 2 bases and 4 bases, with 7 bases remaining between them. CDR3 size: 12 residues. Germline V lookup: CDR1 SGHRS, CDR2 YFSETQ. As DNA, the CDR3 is TGCGCCAGCAGCTTACAGGGTTACGAGCAGTACTTC. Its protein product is CASSLQGYEQYF.

The CDR3 DNA sequence: TGTGCCAGCAGCCATCGAGCGGCAGCCTACGAGCAGTACTTC. As protein: CASSHRAAAYEQYF. This chain uses TRBV14 with TRBJ2-7; a weak D match, TRBD2 (5 bases). The V and J ends lost 3 bases and 2 bases respectively, with 11 bases between them. Germline V gene data show CDR1 as SGHDN and CDR2 as FVKESK. The CDR3 sequence is 14 residues long. Together with reference TRBV14 and TRBJ2-7, the CDR3 gives the full variable domain: EAGVTQFPSHSVIEKGQTVTLRCDPISGHDNLYWYRRVMGKEIKFLLHFVKESKQDESGMPNNRFLAERTGGTYSTLKVQPAELEDSGVYFCASSHRAAAYEQYFGPGTRLTVT.

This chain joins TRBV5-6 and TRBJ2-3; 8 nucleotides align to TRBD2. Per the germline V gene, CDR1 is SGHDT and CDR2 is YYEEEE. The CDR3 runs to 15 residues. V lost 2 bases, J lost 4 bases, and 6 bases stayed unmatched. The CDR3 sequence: CASSFGSGNADTQYF. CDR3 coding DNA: TGTGCCAGCAGCTTTGGTAGCGGGAACGCAGATACGCAGTATTTT. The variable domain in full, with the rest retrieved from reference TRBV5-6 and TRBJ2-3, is DAGVTQSPTHLIKTRGQQVTLRCSPKSGHDTVSWYQQALGQGPQFIFQYYEEEERQRGNFPDRFSGHQFPNYSSELNVNALLLGDSALYLCASSFGSGNADTQYFGPGTRLTVL.

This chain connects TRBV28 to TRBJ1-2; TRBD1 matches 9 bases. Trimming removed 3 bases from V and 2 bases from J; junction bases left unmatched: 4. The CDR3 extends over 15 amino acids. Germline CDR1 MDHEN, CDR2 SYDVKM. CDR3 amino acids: CASSFSDRGNYGYTF. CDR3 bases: TGTGCCAGCAGTTTCTCGGACAGGGGAAACTATGGCTACACCTTC.

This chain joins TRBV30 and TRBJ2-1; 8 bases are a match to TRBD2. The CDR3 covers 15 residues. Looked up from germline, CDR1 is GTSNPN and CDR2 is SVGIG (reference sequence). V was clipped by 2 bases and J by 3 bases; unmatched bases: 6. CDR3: CAWSPPSGFYNEQFF. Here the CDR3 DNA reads TGTGCCTGGAGTCCCCCTAGCGGGTTCTACAATGAGCAGTTCTTC.

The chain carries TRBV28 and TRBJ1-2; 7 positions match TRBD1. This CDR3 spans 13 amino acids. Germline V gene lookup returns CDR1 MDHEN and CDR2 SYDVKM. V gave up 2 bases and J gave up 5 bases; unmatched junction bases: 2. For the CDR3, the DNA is TGTGCCAGCAGTTTAGAGGGGGCGTATGGCTACACCTTC. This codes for CASSLEGAYGYTF.

This chain's CDR3 is CASSAPDGGFSYEQYF. In nucleotides, the CDR3 is TGTGCCAGCAGCGCCCCGGATGGGGGGTTCTCCTACGAGCAGTACTTC. J is TRBJ2-7 and V is TRBV11-2; a weak D match, TRBD2 (6 bases). Germline CDR1 and CDR2: SGHAT and FQNNGV. The CDR3 is 16 amino acids. V lost 5 bases and J 0 bases, leaving 17 bases between the germline ends.

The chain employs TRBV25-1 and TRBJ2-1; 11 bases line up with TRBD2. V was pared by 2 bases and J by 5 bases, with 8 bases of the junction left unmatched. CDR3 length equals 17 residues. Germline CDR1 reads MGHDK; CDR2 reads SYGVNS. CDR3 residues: CASSEDLAGGPNNEQFF. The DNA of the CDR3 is TGTGCCAGCAGTGAAGACTTAGCGGGAGGGCCCAACAATGAGCAGTTCTTC.

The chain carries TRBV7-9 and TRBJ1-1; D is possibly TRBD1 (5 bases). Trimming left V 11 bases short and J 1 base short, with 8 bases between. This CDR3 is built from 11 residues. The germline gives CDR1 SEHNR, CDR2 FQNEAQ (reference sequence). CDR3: CAAGENTEAFF. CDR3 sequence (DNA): TGTGCCGCGGGGGAGAACACTGAAGCTTTCTTT.

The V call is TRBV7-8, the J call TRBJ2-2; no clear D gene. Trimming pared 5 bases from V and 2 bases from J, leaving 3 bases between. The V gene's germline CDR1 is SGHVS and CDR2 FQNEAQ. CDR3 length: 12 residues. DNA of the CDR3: TGTGCCAGCAGCCCTAACACCGGGGAGCTGTTTTTT. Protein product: CASSPNTGELFF.

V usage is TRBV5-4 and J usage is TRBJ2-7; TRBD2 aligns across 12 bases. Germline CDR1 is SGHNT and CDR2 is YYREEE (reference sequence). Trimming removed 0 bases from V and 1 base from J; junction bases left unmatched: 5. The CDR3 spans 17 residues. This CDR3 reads CASSLAGLAGLSYEQYF. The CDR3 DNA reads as TGTGCCAGCAGCTTGGCGGGACTAGCGGGCTTATCCTACGAGCAGTACTTC. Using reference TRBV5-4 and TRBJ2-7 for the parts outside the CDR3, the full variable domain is ETGVTQSPTHLIKTRGQQVTLRCSSQSGHNTVSWYQQALGQGPQFIFQYYREEENGRGNFPPRFSGLQFPNYSSELNVNALELDDSALYLCASSLAGLAGLSYEQYFGPGTRLTVT.

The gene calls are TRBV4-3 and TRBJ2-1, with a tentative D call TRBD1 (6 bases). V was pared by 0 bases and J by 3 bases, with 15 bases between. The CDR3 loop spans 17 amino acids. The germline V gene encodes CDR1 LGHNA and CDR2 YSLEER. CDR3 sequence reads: CASSQDFPEGGYNEQFF. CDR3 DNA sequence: TGCGCCAGCAGCCAAGATTTCCCCGAAGGGGGCTACAATGAGCAGTTCTTC.

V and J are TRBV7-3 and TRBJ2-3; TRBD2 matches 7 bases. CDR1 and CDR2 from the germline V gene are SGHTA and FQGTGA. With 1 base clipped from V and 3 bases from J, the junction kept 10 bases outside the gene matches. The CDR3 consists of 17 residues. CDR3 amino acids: CASSLSPVGGGTDTQYF. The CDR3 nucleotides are TGTGCCAGCAGCTTAAGCCCGGTTGGGGGGGGGACAGATACGCAGTATTTT.

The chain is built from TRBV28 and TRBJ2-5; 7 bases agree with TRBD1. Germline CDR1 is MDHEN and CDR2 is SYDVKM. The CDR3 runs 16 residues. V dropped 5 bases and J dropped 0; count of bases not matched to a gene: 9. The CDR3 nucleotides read TGTGCCAGCAGTGCCCCCGGGACAGCGTACCAAGAGACCCAGTACTTC. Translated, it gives CASSAPGTAYQETQYF.

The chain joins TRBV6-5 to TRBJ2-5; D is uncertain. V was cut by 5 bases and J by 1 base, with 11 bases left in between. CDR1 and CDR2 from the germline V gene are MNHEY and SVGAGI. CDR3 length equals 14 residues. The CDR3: CASSGRWSQETQYF. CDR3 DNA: TGTGCCAGCAGTGGGCGATGGTCCCAAGAGACCCAGTACTTC.

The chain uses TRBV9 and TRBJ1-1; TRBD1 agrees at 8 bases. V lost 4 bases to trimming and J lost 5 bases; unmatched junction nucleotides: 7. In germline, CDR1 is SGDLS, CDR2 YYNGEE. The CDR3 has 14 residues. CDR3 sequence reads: CASSFSDRETEAFF. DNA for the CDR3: TGTGCCAGCAGCTTTTCGGACAGGGAGACTGAAGCTTTCTTT.

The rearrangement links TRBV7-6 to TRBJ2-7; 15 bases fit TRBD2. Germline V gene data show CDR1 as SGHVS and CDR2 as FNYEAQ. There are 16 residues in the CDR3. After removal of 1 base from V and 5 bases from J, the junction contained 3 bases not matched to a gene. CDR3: CASSLGGLAGGDEQYF. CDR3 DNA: TGTGCCAGCAGCTTAGGTGGACTAGCGGGAGGGGACGAGCAGTACTTC.

CDR3 sequence reads: CASRGNFGQGNYGYTF. DNA for the CDR3: TGTGCCAGCAGGGGGAATTTCGGACAGGGAAACTATGGCTACACCTTC. The V and J genes are TRBV5-4 and TRBJ1-2, with 8 bases fitting TRBD1. CDR3 size: 16 residues. Germline trimming cut 5 bases from V and 2 bases from J; bases unmatched to any gene: 11. Germline CDR1 SGHNT, CDR2 YYREEE (reference sequence).

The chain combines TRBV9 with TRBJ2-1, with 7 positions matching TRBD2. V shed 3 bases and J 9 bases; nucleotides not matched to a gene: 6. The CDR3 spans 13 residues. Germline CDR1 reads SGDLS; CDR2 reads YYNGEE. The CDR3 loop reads CASSGTSSTEQFF. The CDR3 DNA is TGTGCCAGCAGCGGGACTAGTTCTACTGAGCAGTTCTTC.

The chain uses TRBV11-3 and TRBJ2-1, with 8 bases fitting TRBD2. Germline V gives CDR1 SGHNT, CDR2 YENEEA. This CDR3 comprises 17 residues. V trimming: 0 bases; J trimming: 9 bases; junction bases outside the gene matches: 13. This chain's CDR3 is CASSLEGYGRASPEQFF. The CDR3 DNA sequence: TGTGCCAGCAGCTTAGAGGGTTACGGGAGGGCCTCGCCTGAGCAGTTCTTC.

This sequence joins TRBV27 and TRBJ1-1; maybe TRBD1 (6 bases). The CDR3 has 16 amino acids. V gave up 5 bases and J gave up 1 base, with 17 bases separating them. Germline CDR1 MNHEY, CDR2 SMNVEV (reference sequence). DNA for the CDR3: TGTGCCAGCAGTGAGAACAGGGACCCCCGGAACACTGAAGCTTTCTTT. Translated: CASSENRDPRNTEAFF.

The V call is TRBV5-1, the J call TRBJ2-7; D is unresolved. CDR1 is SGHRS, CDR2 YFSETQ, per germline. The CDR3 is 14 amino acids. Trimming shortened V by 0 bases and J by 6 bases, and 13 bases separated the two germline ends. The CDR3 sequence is CASSLAGQPGEQYF. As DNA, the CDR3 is TGCGCCAGCAGCTTGGCTGGGCAGCCCGGCGAGCAGTACTTC.

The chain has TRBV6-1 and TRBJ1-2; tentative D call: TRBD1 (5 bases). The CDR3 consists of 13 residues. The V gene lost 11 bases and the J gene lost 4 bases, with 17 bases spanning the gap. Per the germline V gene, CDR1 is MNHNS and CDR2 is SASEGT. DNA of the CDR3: TGTGCCGGAACAGGAGCGCGGGGCTATGGCTACACCTTC. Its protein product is CAGTGARGYGYTF.

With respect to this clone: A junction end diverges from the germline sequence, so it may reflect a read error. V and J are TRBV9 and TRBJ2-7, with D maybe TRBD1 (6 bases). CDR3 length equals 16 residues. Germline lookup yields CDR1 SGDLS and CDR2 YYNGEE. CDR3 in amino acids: CASSTRQAQSSCEQYF. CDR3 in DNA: TGTGCCAGCAGCACACGACAGGCGCAGAGCTCCTGCGAGCAGTACTTC.